This T cell receptor beta chain was retrieved from a study of cytomegalovirus exposure and HLA in healthy donors. This CDR3 has 16 amino acids. Trimming stripped 4 bases from V and 0 bases from J, with 13 bases between. The V gene's germline CDR1 is MDHEN and CDR2 SYDVKM. Study-level findings and limits: The authors assumed roughly uniform sequencing depth across donors for presence/absence analyses. For most subjects, TCR beta sequences were reported to predict HLA-A and HLA-B alleles with accuracy. Most observed TCR sequences were rare, whereas some public TCRs were detected in many donors.

With regard to this clone: The antigen remains undetermined.

PCR primers comprised 60 Vbeta and 13 Jbeta primers. The repertoire was sequenced with immunoSEQ multiplex PCR; TCRdb's copy has only in-frame clones and lacks some. Of about 150,000 clones listed, around three quarters are singletons. The TCR sequence derives from a man aged 40-49 years in good health and CMV-seronegative. V gene TRBV28 combines with J gene TRBJ1-5; D is undetermined. The source material was PBMCs. The CDR3 sequence: CASSSEGLYSNQPQHF. The CDR3, as DNA: TGTGCCAGCAGTTCGGAGGGCCTTTATAGCAATCAGCCCCAGCATTTT.